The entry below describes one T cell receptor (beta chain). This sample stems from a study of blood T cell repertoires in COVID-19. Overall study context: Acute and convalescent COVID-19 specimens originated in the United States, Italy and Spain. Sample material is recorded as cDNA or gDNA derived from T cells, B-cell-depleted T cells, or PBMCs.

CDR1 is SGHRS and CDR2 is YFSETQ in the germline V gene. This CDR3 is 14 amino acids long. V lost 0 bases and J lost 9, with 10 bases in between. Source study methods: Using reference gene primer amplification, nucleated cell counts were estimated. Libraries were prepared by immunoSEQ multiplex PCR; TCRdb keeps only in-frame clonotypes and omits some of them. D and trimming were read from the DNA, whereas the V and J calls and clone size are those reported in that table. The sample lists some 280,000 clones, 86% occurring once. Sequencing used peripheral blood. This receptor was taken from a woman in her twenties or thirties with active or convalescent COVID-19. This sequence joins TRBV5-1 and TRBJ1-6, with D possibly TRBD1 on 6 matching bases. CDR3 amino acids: CASSLDRVASPLHF. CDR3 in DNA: TGCGCCAGCAGCTTGGACAGGGTGGCTTCACCCCTCCACTTT.